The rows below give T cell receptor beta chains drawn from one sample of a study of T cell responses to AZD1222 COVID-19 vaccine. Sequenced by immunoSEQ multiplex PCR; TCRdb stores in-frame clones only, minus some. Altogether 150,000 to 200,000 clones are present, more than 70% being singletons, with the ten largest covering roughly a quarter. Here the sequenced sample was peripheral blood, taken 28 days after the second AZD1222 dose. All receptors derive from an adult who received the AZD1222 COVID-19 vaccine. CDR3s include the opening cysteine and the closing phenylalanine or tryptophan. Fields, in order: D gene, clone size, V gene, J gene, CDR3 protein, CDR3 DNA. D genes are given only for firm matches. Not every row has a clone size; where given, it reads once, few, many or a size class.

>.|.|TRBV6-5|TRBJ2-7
CASGIYEQYF
TGTGCCAGCGGCATCTACGAGCAGTACTTC
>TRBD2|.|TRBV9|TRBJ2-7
CASSVGLLAGEYEQYF
TGTGCCAGCAGCGTAGGGCTTCTAGCGGGTGAATACGAGCAGTACTTC
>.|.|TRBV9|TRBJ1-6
CASSARPSYNSPLHF
TGTGCCAGCAGCGCCCGACCCTCCTATAATTCACCCCTCCACTTT
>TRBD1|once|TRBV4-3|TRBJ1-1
CASSPTGGTEAFF
TGCGCCAGCAGCCCAACAGGGGGGACTGAAGCTTTCTTT
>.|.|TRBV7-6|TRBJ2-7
CASSGILASGSYEQYF
TGTGCCAGCAGCGGAATACTAGCCTCCGGATCCTACGAGCAGTACTTC
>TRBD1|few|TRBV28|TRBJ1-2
CASSLGQEGRGYTF
TGTGCCAGCAGTTTAGGACAGGAGGGGCGAGGCTACACCTTC
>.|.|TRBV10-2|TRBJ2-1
CASSERVRDEQFF
TGCGCCAGCAGTGAAAGGGTTCGGGATGAGCAGTTCTTC
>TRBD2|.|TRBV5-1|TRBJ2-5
CASSLAGSGRGNQETQYF
TGCGCCAGCAGCTTGGCGGGTAGCGGGAGGGGAAACCAAGAGACCCAGTACTTC
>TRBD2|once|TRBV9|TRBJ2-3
CASSLREAGGGDTQYF
TGTGCCAGCAGCCTCCGTGAGGCGGGAGGAGGAGATACGCAGTATTTT
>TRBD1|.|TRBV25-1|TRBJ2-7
CASSEWGQGVYEQYF
TGTGCCAGCAGTGAATGGGGACAGGGGGTCTACGAGCAGTACTTC
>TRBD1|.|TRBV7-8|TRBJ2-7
CASSSKVGTGLHEQYF
TGTGCCAGCAGCTCAAAAGTGGGGACAGGGCTCCACGAGCAGTACTTC
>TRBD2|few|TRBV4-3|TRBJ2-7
CASSQDLVGTSGRDEQYF
TGCGCCAGCAGCCAAGATCTGGTGGGGACTAGCGGGAGAGACGAGCAGTACTTC
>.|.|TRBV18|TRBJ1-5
CASSPPGGQGNQPQHF
TGTGCCAGCTCACCACCCGGGGGACAAGGCAATCAGCCCCAGCATTTT
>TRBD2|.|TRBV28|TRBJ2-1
CASSSWTSGSMNEQFF
TGTGCCAGCAGTTCCTGGACTAGCGGGAGTATGAATGAGCAGTTCTTC
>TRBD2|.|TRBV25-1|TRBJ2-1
CASSVAGGYNEQFF
TGTGCCAGCAGTGTCGCGGGAGGGTACAATGAGCAGTTCTTC
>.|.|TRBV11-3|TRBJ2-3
CASSPKTGYSTDTQYF
TGTGCCAGCAGCCCCAAAACCGGGTATAGCACAGATACGCAGTATTTT
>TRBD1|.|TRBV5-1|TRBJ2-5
CASRFAGTGEETQYF
TGCGCCAGCAGGTTTGCCGGGACAGGGGAAGAGACCCAGTACTTC
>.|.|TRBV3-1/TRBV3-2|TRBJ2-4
CASSRGTSQRTYF
TGTGCCAGCAGCCGAGGAACCTCACAGAGAACGTACTTC
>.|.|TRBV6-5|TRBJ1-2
CATRQGNYGYTF
TGTGCCACCCGGCAGGGGAACTATGGCTACACCTTC
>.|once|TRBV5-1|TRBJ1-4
CASSLDSGGPNEKLFF
TGCGCCAGCAGCTTGGACAGCGGGGGCCCCAATGAAAAACTGTTTTTT
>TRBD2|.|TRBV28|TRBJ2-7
CASSWGLAGPYEQYF
TGTGCCAGCAGTTGGGGACTAGCGGGACCCTACGAGCAGTACTTC
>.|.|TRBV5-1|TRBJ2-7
CASSLRGPGDEQYF
TGCGCCAGCAGCTTAAGGGGCCCGGGAGACGAGCAGTACTTC
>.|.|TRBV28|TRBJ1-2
CASRPNRSGFYGYTF
TGTGCCAGCAGGCCCAACAGATCGGGGTTCTATGGCTACACCTTC
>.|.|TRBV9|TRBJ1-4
CASSVGGDGLMYEKLFF
TGTGCCAGCAGCGTAGGGGGAGACGGCCTTATGTATGAAAAACTGTTTTTT
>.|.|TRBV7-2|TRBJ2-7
CASSRGRGSTEQYF
TGTGCCAGCAGCCGCGGGCGGGGTTCCACCGAGCAGTACTTC
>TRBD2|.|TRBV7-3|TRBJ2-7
CASSWASGSGYEQYF
TGTGCCAGCAGCTGGGCTAGCGGGAGCGGTTACGAGCAGTACTTC
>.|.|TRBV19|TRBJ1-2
CASSEIGVVGGYTF
TGTGCCAGTAGTGAGATCGGAGTAGTAGGGGGCTACACCTTC
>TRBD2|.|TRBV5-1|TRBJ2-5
CASSEGLAGETQYF
TGCGCCAGCAGCGAAGGACTAGCGGGGGAGACCCAGTACTTC
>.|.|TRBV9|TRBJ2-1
CASSGTGGHNGRARDEQFF
TGTGCCAGCAGCGGAACAGGGGGGCACAACGGGAGGGCCCGAGATGAGCAGTTCTTC
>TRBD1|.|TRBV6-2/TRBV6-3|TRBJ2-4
CASSTGQGALAKNIQYF
TGTGCCAGCAGTACGGGACAGGGGGCTCTAGCCAAAAACATTCAGTACTTC
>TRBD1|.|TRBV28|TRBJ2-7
CASSSGTGREQYF
TGTGCCAGCAGTTCCGGGACAGGACGCGAGCAGTACTTC
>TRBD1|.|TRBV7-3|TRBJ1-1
CASSHSDRDRGTEAFF
TGTGCCAGCAGCCACTCAGACCGGGACAGGGGGACTGAAGCTTTCTTT
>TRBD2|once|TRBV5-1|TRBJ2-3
CASSLRLAGRGDTQYF
TGCGCCAGCAGCTTGAGACTAGCGGGACGGGGGGATACGCAGTATTTT
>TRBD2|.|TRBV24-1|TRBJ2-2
CATTNSGPGGTGELFF
TGTGCCACCACTAATAGCGGGCCGGGGGGGACCGGGGAGCTGTTTTTT
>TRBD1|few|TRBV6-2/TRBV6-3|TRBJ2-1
CASTPGGLTSSYNEQFF
TGTGCCAGCACCCCAGGGGGCCTGACGAGCTCCTACAATGAGCAGTTCTTC
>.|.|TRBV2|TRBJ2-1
CASTQAAPSYNEQFF
TGTGCCAGCACCCAAGCCGCGCCCTCCTACAATGAGCAGTTCTTC
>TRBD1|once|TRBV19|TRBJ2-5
CASSIDNRGLETQYF
TGTGCCAGTAGTATAGATAACAGGGGGTTGGAGACCCAGTACTTC
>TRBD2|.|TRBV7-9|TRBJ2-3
CASSTGIAGSTDTQYF
TGTGCCAGCAGCACCGGCATAGCGGGGAGCACAGATACGCAGTATTTT
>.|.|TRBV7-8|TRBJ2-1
CASSSVPWNRYNEQFF
TGTGCCAGCAGCTCAGTTCCCTGGAATCGGTACAATGAGCAGTTCTTC
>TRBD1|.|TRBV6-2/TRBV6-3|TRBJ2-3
CASSYSGTGSADTQYF
TGTGCCAGCAGTTACTCCGGGACAGGGTCGGCAGATACGCAGTATTTT
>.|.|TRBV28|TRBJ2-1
CASSLPAIEQFF
TGTGCCAGCAGTTTACCCGCGATTGAGCAGTTCTTC
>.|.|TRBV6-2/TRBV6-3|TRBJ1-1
CASSYGGINTEAFF
TGTGCCAGCAGTTACGGGGGGATTAACACTGAAGCTTTCTTT
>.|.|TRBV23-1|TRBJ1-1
CASSHPPGLTEAFF
TGCGCCAGCAGTCACCCCCCCGGTCTCACTGAAGCTTTCTTT
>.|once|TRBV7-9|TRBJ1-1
CASRRIQGTEAFF
TGTGCCAGCAGACGTATACAGGGCACTGAAGCTTTCTTT
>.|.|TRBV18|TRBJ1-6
CASSPLEGRDSPLHF
TGTGCCAGCTCACCTTTGGAGGGCCGCGATTCACCCCTCCACTTT
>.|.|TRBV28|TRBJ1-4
CASSFIQGHGVQLFF
TGTGCCAGCAGTTTTATCCAAGGGCACGGAGTACAACTGTTTTTT
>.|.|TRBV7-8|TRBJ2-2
CASSLVRGQSTSNTGELFF
TGTGCCAGCAGCTTAGTGCGCGGACAGAGTACCTCGAACACCGGGGAGCTGTTTTTT
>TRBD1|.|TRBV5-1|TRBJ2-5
CASSLAGTGQETQYF
TGCGCCAGCAGCTTGGCCGGGACAGGACAAGAGACCCAGTACTTC
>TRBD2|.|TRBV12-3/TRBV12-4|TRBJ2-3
CASRSSGEDTQYF
TGTGCCAGCAGGTCAAGCGGGGAAGATACGCAGTATTTT
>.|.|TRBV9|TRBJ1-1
CASSVEQETTEAFF
TGTGCCAGCAGCGTAGAGCAGGAGACCACTGAAGCTTTCTTT
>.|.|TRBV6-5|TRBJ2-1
CASRGVDEQFF
TGTGCCAGCAGGGGGGTAGATGAGCAGTTCTTC
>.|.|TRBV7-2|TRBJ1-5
CASSLELRRGANQPQHF
TGTGCCAGCAGCTTAGAGCTTCGAAGAGGGGCCAATCAGCCCCAGCATTTT
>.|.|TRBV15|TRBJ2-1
CATSLWTSGRYNEQFF
TGTGCCACCAGCCTGTGGACGAGCGGGCGGTACAATGAGCAGTTCTTC
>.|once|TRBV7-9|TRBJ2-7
CASSPYQGSSSYEQYF
TGTGCCAGCAGCCCATATCAAGGCTCGAGCTCCTACGAGCAGTACTTC